The source of this TCR beta chain is a study of blood T cell repertoires in COVID-19. The overall study: Italy, Spain and the United States were the sources of the convalescent and acute COVID-19 samples. T cells, B-cell-depleted T cells, or PBMCs provided the cDNA or gDNA that served as material.

Original processing notes: Using reference gene primer amplification, nucleated cell counts were estimated. Generated by immunoSEQ multiplex PCR, the TCRdb table keeps only in-frame clones and is missing some. Clonal size and the V and J genes are those of that table, whereas D and trimming came from the DNA. The sample lists about 300,000 clones, 75% to 90% occurring once. The V and J ends lost 7 bases and 4 bases respectively, with 12 bases between them. The CDR3 loop spans 13 amino acids. From germline, CDR1 is WNHNN and CDR2 SYGVQD (reference sequence). The receptor was isolated from a man aged 18 to 29 with active or convalescent COVID-19. The gene calls are TRBV10-1 and TRBJ2-3; D possibly corresponds to TRBD1 (6 bases). The sequencing input was peripheral blood. The CDR3 is CASKGEGSDTQYF. In nucleotides, the CDR3 is TGCGCCAGCAAGGGGGAAGGATCAGATACGCAGTATTTT.